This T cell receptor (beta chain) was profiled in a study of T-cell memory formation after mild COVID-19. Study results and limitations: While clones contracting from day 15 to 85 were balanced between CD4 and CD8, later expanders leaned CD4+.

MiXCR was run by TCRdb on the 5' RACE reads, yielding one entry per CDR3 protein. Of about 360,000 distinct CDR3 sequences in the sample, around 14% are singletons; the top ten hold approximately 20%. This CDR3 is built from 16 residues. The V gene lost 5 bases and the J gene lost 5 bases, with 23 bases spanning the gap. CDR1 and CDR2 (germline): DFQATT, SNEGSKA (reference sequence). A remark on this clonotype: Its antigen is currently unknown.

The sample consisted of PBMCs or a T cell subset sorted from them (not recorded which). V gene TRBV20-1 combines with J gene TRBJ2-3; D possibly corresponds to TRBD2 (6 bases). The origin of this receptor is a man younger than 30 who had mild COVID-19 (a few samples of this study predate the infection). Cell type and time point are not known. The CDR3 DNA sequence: TGCAGTGCTTCGACGGGGGTAATCCGCGTAGGAGATACGCAGTATTTT. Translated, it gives CSASTGVIRVGDTQYF.